This passage covers 15 T cell receptor beta chains from one sample sequenced in a study of cytomegalovirus exposure and HLA in healthy donors. Produced via immunoSEQ multiplex PCR; TCRdb's table is partial and in-frame only. The sample comprises 50,000 to 80,000 clones, about 89% of which are singletons, and about 1.5% rests with the top ten. The source material was PBMCs. These receptors all stem from a woman aged 18 to 35 in good health and CMV-seronegative.

This clone was seen only once. This chain joins TRBV25-1 and TRBJ1-2; a weak D match, TRBD1 (5 bases). The CDR3 covers 13 residues. CDR1 is MGHDK and CDR2 is SYGVNS in the germline V gene. The V end lost 6 bases, the J end lost 6 bases, and 14 bases lay between the germline ends. The CDR3 loop reads CASSQSPGNGYTF. The CDR3 DNA reads TGTGCCAGCAGCCAATCGCCAGGGAATGGCTACACCTTC.

The J gene is TRBJ2-7, the V gene TRBV11-1, with TRBD2 identical over 9 bases. The CDR3 loop spans 15 amino acids. Germline CDR1 is SGHAT and CDR2 is FQDESV (reference sequence). The trim removed 0 bases at V and 2 bases at J, leaving 2 bases unmatched. CDR3 sequence (DNA): TGTGCCAGCAGCTTAGCTAGCGGGAGCACCTACGAGCAGTACTTC. Its protein is CASSLASGSTYEQYF.

The table lists this clone with a count of one. V and J are TRBV30 and TRBJ2-3, with TRBD2 as a possible D gene (6 bases). This CDR3 region has 14 residues. In germline, CDR1 is GTSNPN, CDR2 SVGIG (reference sequence). The V and J ends lost 2 bases and 2 bases respectively, with 11 bases between them. This CDR3 reads CAWSWGLTTDTQYF. DNA of the CDR3: TGTGCCTGGAGTTGGGGACTTACCACAGATACGCAGTATTTT.

V is TRBV7-8 and J is TRBJ1-3; a weak D match, TRBD1 (6 bases). The CDR3 is made up of 15 amino acids. V was shortened by 2 bases and J by 8 bases, with 16 bases between the two germline ends. Germline-derived CDR1 and CDR2 are SGHVS and FQNEAQ. The CDR3 nucleotides read TGTGCCAGCAGCTTATCGTGGGTAGAGGGGGACACCATATATTTT. This codes for CASSLSWVEGDTIYF.

The chain employs TRBV6-6 and TRBJ2-2, with TRBD2 identical over 8 bases. Trimming took 4 bases from V and 6 from J; bases not matched to a gene: 7. This CDR3 is built from 15 residues. CDR1 and CDR2 (germline): MNHNY, SVGAGI (reference sequence). The CDR3 here is CASSLAGISSGELFF. Written as DNA, the CDR3 is TGTGCCAGCAGTTTAGCGGGAATTTCATCCGGGGAGCTGTTTTTT.

The gene calls are TRBV7-9 and TRBJ2-1; TRBD2 agrees at 9 bases. Losses at the gene ends were 0 bases for V and 8 bases for J; bases not matched to a gene: 5. CDR3 length: 15 residues. Germline CDR1 and CDR2: SEHNR and FQNEAQ (reference sequence). CDR3: CASSLAAGGEDEQFF. The CDR3 coding sequence is TGTGCCAGCAGCTTAGCAGCGGGAGGTGAGGATGAGCAGTTCTTC.

The chain joins TRBV27 to TRBJ1-2; D gene unclear. This CDR3 has 14 residues. Trimming took 3 bases from V and 2 from J, leaving 10 bases between them. In germline, CDR1 is MNHEY, CDR2 SMNVEV (reference sequence). The CDR3 sequence is CASSFLSGNYGYTF. The CDR3 bases are TGTGCCAGCAGTTTTTTATCGGGGAACTATGGCTACACCTTC.

Regarding this clone: The sample holds other DNA sequences that translate to the same CDR3. The rearrangement joins TRBV5-1 to TRBJ2-7; 9 positions agree with TRBD1. The J segment lost 4 bases and the V segment lost 4 bases, leaving 6 bases of the junction unmatched. The CDR3 length is 14 residues. Germline V gene lookup returns CDR1 SGHRS and CDR2 YFSETQ. The CDR3 region has the DNA TGCGCCAGCAGCCCCGGGACAGGGTCTTACGAGCAGTACTTC. Translation: CASSPGTGSYEQYF. Complete variable domain (other parts from reference TRBV5-1 and TRBJ2-7): KAGVTQTPRYLIKTRGQQVTLSCSPISGHRSVSWYQQTPGQGLQFLFEYFSETQRNKGNFPGRFSGRQFSNSRSEMNVSTLELGDSALYLCASSPGTGSYEQYFGPGTRLTVT.

The chain couples TRBV12-5 to TRBJ2-1; D perhaps matches TRBD2 (7 bases). Trimming cost V 5 bases and J 3 bases, with 14 bases left between them. There are 15 residues in the CDR3. Germline CDR1 is LGHNT and CDR2 is FRNRAP. CDR3 sequence (DNA): TGTGCTAGTGGTCCGGCGGGGGCCCACTACAATGAGCAGTTCTTC. Translating it yields CASGPAGAHYNEQFF.

This clone turned up a few times. The rearrangement joins TRBV27 to TRBJ1-5; D perhaps matches TRBD1 (6 bases). Germline assignment: CDR1 MNHEY and CDR2 SMNVEV (reference sequence). Trimming shortened V by 6 bases and J by 7 bases, and 16 bases separated the two germline ends. CDR3 size: 14 residues. The CDR3 sequence: CASRLQGGGQPQHF. The CDR3 nucleotides read TGTGCCAGCAGATTACAGGGAGGAGGGCAGCCCCAGCATTTT.

V gene TRBV30 combines with J gene TRBJ2-3, with 11 bases matching TRBD2. This CDR3 comprises 14 residues. Germline trimming cut 7 bases from V and 6 bases from J; bases unmatched to any gene: 9. The V gene's germline CDR1 is GTSNPN and CDR2 SVGIG (reference sequence). CDR3: CASSIAGGLDTQYF. The CDR3 DNA reads as TGTGCCTCCTCTATAGCGGGGGGGCTGGATACGCAGTATTTT.

The chain uses TRBV7-3 and TRBJ2-5; TRBD1 matches 8 bases. V lost 5 bases and J lost 4; bases outside the gene matches: 3. The CDR3 covers 13 residues. Germline CDR1 and CDR2: SGHTA and FQGTGA. CDR3 sequence: CASSLGQGETQYF. In DNA form, the CDR3 reads TGTGCCAGCAGCCTTGGACAGGGAGAGACCCAGTACTTC.

V gene TRBV7-6 combines with J gene TRBJ2-1; possible D gene TRBD1, 6 bases. V lost 3 bases and J lost 5, with 14 bases in between. Germline lookup yields CDR1 SGHVS and CDR2 FNYEAQ. This CDR3 contains 15 residues. CDR3 region: CASSFGTGRDNEQFF. The CDR3 DNA sequence: TGTGCCAGCAGCTTCGGTACAGGGCGGGACAATGAGCAGTTCTTC. Supplemented by reference TRBV7-6 and TRBJ2-1, the full variable domain reads GAGVSQSPRYKVTKRGQDVALRCDPISGHVSLYWYRQALGQGPEFLTYFNYEAQQDKSGLPNDRFSAERPEGSISTLTIQRTEQRDSAMYRCASSFGTGRDNEQFFGPGTRLTVL.

This chain links TRBV4-1 with TRBJ1-1; D remains ambiguous. Trimming shortened V by 0 bases and J by 5 bases, and 19 bases separated the two germline ends. Germline CDR1 MGHRA, CDR2 YSYEKL. The CDR3 totals 17 residues. CDR3 protein: CASSQERELLGGTEAFF. The CDR3, as DNA: TGCGCCAGCAGCCAAGAAAGGGAACTTCTGGGCGGGACTGAAGCTTTCTTT.

The genes are TRBV19 and TRBJ2-2, with 7 bases lining up with TRBD1. The CDR3 is 13 residues long. Trimming cost V 11 bases and J 2 bases; bases outside gene matches: 5. In germline, CDR1 is LNHDA, CDR2 SQIVND (reference sequence). The DNA for the CDR3 is TGTGCCGGCCGGGACAGAAACACCGGGGAGCTGTTTTTT. Encoded protein: CAGRDRNTGELFF.